In its sample, the clone carrying this T cell receptor beta chain was seen once. Antigen unknown. The CDR3 is 19 amino acids. CDR1 is SGHKS and CDR2 is YYEKEE in the germline V gene (reference sequence). V shed 2 bases and J shed 0 bases, with 21 bases lying between them. These donors counted as nominally healthy when sampled, but unrecorded immune exposures were likely. These data originate in a study of cytomegalovirus exposure and HLA in healthy donors. On the study more broadly: Researchers found that roughly 80% of a few hundred genotyped donors fell within the Caucasian-associated ancestry cluster. Overall study findings and caveats: When analyzed later, the rates of TCR association showed variation by HLA locus, with DRB1 the most and HLA-C the fewest. Some highly shared sequence variants likely arose as a pipeline artifact.

PCR was performed using 60 Vbeta and 13 Jbeta primers. Generated by immunoSEQ multiplex PCR, the TCRdb table keeps only in-frame clones and is missing some. The profile shows about 150,000 clones, about 81% of them singletons. The genes are TRBV5-5 and TRBJ1-5; D is undetermined. The sample consisted of PBMCs. The receptor comes from a man between 25 and 39 years old in good health and CMV-seronegative. CDR3 protein: CASSLRRTGTFNSNQPQHF. The CDR3 nucleotides are TGTGCCAGCAGCTTAAGGAGGACGGGAACTTTCAATAGCAATCAGCCCCAGCATTTT.